This is a list of T cell receptor beta chains from one sample in a study of blood T cell repertoires in COVID-19. Only in-frame clones appear in the TCRdb table, and some are missing; sequencing was by immunoSEQ multiplex PCR. The sample lists hundreds of thousands of clones, about 82% seen once, with roughly 10% in the top ten. The specimen was peripheral blood. Every receptor here comes from a woman older than 75 with acute or convalescent COVID-19. The CDR3 runs from the conserved cysteine through the conserved F or W. The D gene is left open where the match is weak. Only some rows state a clone size, as once, few, many or a class for expanded clones.

clone_size	d_call	v_call	j_call	cdr3_aa	cdr3_nt
few	.	TRBV29-1	TRBJ1-5	CSVGRGSNQPQHF	TGCAGCGTTGGAAGGGGGAGCAATCAGCCCCAGCATTTT
.	.	TRBV4-3	TRBJ1-1	CASSQELQTNTEAFF	TGCGCCAGCAGCCAAGAGTTACAGACCAACACTGAAGCTTTCTTT
.	TRBD1	TRBV25-1	TRBJ2-1	CASSENPGQGRNEQFF	TGTGCCAGCAGTGAGAACCCGGGACAGGGACGCAATGAGCAGTTCTTC
.	TRBD2	TRBV18	TRBJ2-1	CASSNLAGVVENEQFF	TGTGCCAGCTCAAACTTAGCGGGAGTAGTTGAAAATGAGCAGTTCTTC
.	TRBD1	TRBV18	TRBJ2-7	CASSPTGPIYEQYF	TGTGCCAGCTCGCCGACAGGGCCTATCTACGAGCAGTACTTC
once	TRBD1	TRBV11-2	TRBJ1-2	CASSKTGVVGYGYTF	TGTGCCAGCAGCAAAACAGGGGTGGTCGGGTATGGCTACACCTTC
.	TRBD2	TRBV19	TRBJ2-1	CASSIGAGGPYNEQFF	TGTGCCAGTAGTATAGGGGCGGGGGGGCCCTACAATGAGCAGTTCTTC
.	.	TRBV18	TRBJ1-5	CASSRGLNSNQPQHF	TGTGCCAGCTCACGGGGCCTGAATAGCAATCAGCCCCAGCATTTT
once	TRBD1	TRBV19	TRBJ2-7	CASSPNSQGNEQYF	TGTGCCAGTAGCCCTAATTCACAGGGGAACGAGCAGTACTTC
.	.	TRBV28	TRBJ2-7	CAFSAGSTYEQYF	TGTGCCTTCTCAGCAGGGTCAACCTACGAGCAGTACTTC
.	TRBD2	TRBV27	TRBJ2-7	CASRGGAGVDEQYF	TGTGCCAGCAGGGGCGGCGCGGGAGTTGACGAGCAGTACTTC
.	.	TRBV5-1	TRBJ2-5	CASSLEAGRYQETQYF	TGCGCCAGCAGCTTGGAGGCAGGCAGGTACCAAGAGACCCAGTACTTC
.	TRBD1	TRBV2	TRBJ1-6	CASTGAGGKSPLHF	TGTGCCAGCACGGGGGCAGGGGGTAAATCACCCCTCCACTTT
.	TRBD1	TRBV27	TRBJ1-2	CASQTGENGYTF	TGTGCCAGCCAGACAGGGGAGAATGGCTACACCTTC
.	.	TRBV19	TRBJ1-3	CASSIERASGNTIYF	TGTGCCAGTAGTATAGAACGAGCATCTGGAAACACCATATATTTT
few	TRBD1	TRBV6-5	TRBJ1-1	CASQGQMVTEAFF	TGTGCCAGTCAGGGACAGATGGTAACTGAAGCTTTCTTT
.	.	TRBV7-3	TRBJ2-1	CASSPEGGSYNEQFF	TGTGCCAGCAGCCCCGAGGGGGGGTCCTACAATGAGCAGTTCTTC
.	.	TRBV4-1	TRBJ1-5	CASSQDPQGTKPQHF	TGCGCCAGCAGCCAAGATCCGCAGGGCACCAAGCCCCAGCATTTT
.	TRBD1	TRBV28	TRBJ1-1	CASRMGQENTEAFF	TGTGCCAGCAGAATGGGACAGGAGAACACTGAAGCTTTCTTT
.	.	TRBV19	TRBJ2-7	CASSIPDYPYEQYF	TGTGCCAGTAGTATCCCGGACTACCCCTACGAGCAGTACTTC
few	.	TRBV5-1	TRBJ1-1	CASSFTAMGGTEAFF	TGCGCCAGCAGCTTCACAGCGATGGGGGGGACTGAAGCTTTCTTT
.	.	TRBV4-1	TRBJ2-4	CASSQVGLESKNIQYF	TGCGCCAGCAGCCAAGTGGGGCTGGAGAGTAAAAACATTCAGTACTTC
.	TRBD1	TRBV27	TRBJ1-5	CASSQSMTGVGNQPQHF	TGTGCCAGCAGTCAGTCTATGACAGGGGTTGGCAATCAGCCCCAGCATTTT
.	.	TRBV3-1/TRBV3-2	TRBJ2-5	CASSQIRETQYF	TGTGCCAGCAGCCAAATACGGGAGACCCAGTACTTC
.	TRBD1	TRBV4-1	TRBJ2-1	CASSLTGGTQANEQFF	TGCGCCAGCAGCCTGACAGGGGGGACCCAAGCCAATGAGCAGTTCTTC
.	TRBD2	TRBV29-1	TRBJ2-5	CSVVAGGLTQYF	TGCAGCGTCGTAGCGGGGGGCTTGACCCAGTACTTC
.	.	TRBV3-1/TRBV3-2	TRBJ2-7	CASSSPSRVAYEQYF	TGTGCCAGCAGCTCCCCCTCCCGCGTGGCCTACGAGCAGTACTTC
.	TRBD1	TRBV6-5	TRBJ1-2	CASRGDRSYGYTF	TGTGCCAGCAGAGGGGACAGGAGCTATGGCTACACCTTC
.	TRBD1	TRBV5-1	TRBJ2-2	CASSWTGGTGELFF	TGCGCCAGCAGCTGGACAGGGGGCACCGGGGAGCTGTTTTTT
.	TRBD1	TRBV19	TRBJ1-5	CASSIGQDNQPQHF	TGTGCCAGTAGTATCGGACAGGACAATCAGCCCCAGCATTTT
.	.	TRBV3-1/TRBV3-2	TRBJ2-7	CASSQGTVGEQYF	TGTGCCAGCAGCCAAGGGACAGTCGGGGAGCAGTACTTC
.	TRBD1	TRBV19	TRBJ1-1	CASTQTGRMNTEAFF	TGTGCCAGTACCCAGACAGGGAGGATGAACACTGAAGCTTTCTTT
few	TRBD2	TRBV7-8	TRBJ2-7	CASSFRLAGGDEQYF	TGTGCCAGCAGCTTCAGACTAGCGGGAGGGGACGAGCAGTACTTC